A single sample gave rise to the 29 T cell receptor beta chains below, sequenced in a study of T-cell reconstitution after alpha-beta-depleted transplantation in children. Preparation of the TCRbeta library used unique molecular identifiers. TCRdb reprocessed the PCR reads via MiXCR and lists one record per CDR3 protein. The data show 360,000 or so distinct CDR3 sequences, around 21% seen once. The material sequenced was PBMCs from the stem cell graft donor, taken from the stem cell graft. These receptor sequences come from a human donor who donated a stem cell graft to a child with acute myeloid leukemia.

This clonotype has a handful of counts. The chain couples TRBV18 to TRBJ2-1, with 11 bases matching TRBD2. The trim removed 3 bases at V and 0 bases at J, leaving 10 bases unmatched. In germline, CDR1 is KGHSH, CDR2 LQKENI. This CDR3 spans 19 amino acids. Here the CDR3 DNA reads TGTGCCAGCTCACCGACCGGGACTAGCGGACGGAGCTCCTACAATGAGCAGTTCTTC. Protein: CASSPTGTSGRSSYNEQFF.

This sequence joins TRBV5-6 and TRBJ2-2; 7 bases align to TRBD2. The ends lost 7 bases at V and 2 bases at J; junction bases unmatched: 5. The CDR3 runs 14 residues. Germline-derived CDR1 and CDR2 are SGHDT and YYEEEE. The CDR3 DNA reads as TGTGCCAGCCGGGCGGGACTAAACACCGGGGAGCTGTTTTTT. Translation gives CASRAGLNTGELFF.

This sequence joins TRBV13 and TRBJ2-1; D is possibly TRBD2 (7 bases). Looked up from germline, CDR1 is PRHDT and CDR2 is FYEKMQ (reference sequence). The CDR3 loop spans 14 amino acids. The V end was cut by 1 base, the J end by 9 bases, with 13 bases between. CDR3 protein: CASSLEGEGAEQFF. The DNA for the CDR3 is TGTGCCAGCAGCTTAGAGGGGGAGGGTGCTGAGCAGTTCTTC.

Only one count was recorded for this clonotype. This chain joins TRBV2 and TRBJ2-5; D is perhaps TRBD2 (5 bases). The CDR3 runs 13 residues. CDR1 SNHLY and CDR2 FYNNEI come from the germline V gene. The V gene lost 4 bases and the J gene lost 2 bases, with 8 bases spanning the gap. CDR3 nucleotides: TGTGCCAGCAGTGTAGCGCTTCAAGAGACCCAGTACTTC. This sequence encodes CASSVALQETQYF.

CDR3 protein: CASSTRAPGEQFF. CDR3 bases: TGTGCCAGCAGTACCCGGGCTCCGGGTGAGCAGTTCTTC. This sequence joins TRBV12-3 or TRBV12-4 and TRBJ2-1; D gene ambiguous. This CDR3 is built from 13 residues. V was cut by 5 bases and J by 9 bases, with 14 bases left in between.

The chain has TRBV20-1 and TRBJ2-4, with 8 bases matching TRBD2. The V and J ends lost 0 bases and 4 bases, in that order; junction bases with no gene match: 8. In germline, CDR1 is DFQATT, CDR2 SNEGSKA (reference sequence). The CDR3 sequence is 16 residues long. The CDR3 protein is CSARDGREGRKNIQYF. The CDR3 nucleotides are TGCAGTGCTAGAGATGGACGGGAGGGCCGGAAAAACATTCAGTACTTC.

The V call is TRBV15, the J call TRBJ2-1; 9 positions match TRBD2. V gave up 8 bases and J gave up 1 base; unmatched junction bases: 3. The CDR3 runs to 14 residues. Germline CDR1 is LNHNV and CDR2 is YYDKDF (reference sequence). CDR3 bases: TGTGCCACCCAGCGGGAGGTGTCCTACAATGAGCAGTTCTTC. Its translation: CATQREVSYNEQFF.

This clonotype turned up a few times. The V gene is TRBV10-3, the J gene TRBJ2-3, with 11 positions matching TRBD1. This CDR3 region has 15 residues. With V trimmed by 6 bases and J by 2 bases, 4 bases remained unmatched. In germline, CDR1 is ENHRY, CDR2 SYGVKD. The CDR3 bases are TGTGCCATCAGGCGGGACAGGGGGACCACAGATACGCAGTATTTT. It specifies CAIRRDRGTTDTQYF.

This clonotype has a handful of counts. The V call is TRBV24-1, the J call TRBJ2-1; 7 bases match TRBD2. V shed 3 bases, J shed 5 bases, and the junction held 15 bases outside the gene matches. The CDR3 contains 18 residues. Germline V gene data show CDR1 as KGHDR and CDR2 as SFDVKD. This chain's CDR3 is CATSDPRLADQHDNEQFF. As DNA, the CDR3 is TGTGCCACCAGTGATCCCCGACTAGCCGACCAACACGACAATGAGCAGTTCTTC.

The V and J genes are TRBV12-3 or TRBV12-4 and TRBJ2-7; 9 nucleotides match TRBD2. The CDR3 runs to 15 residues. The V segment lost 7 bases and the J segment 2 bases; nucleotides outside the gene matches: 9. CDR3 DNA sequence: TGTGCCAGCAACGGGAGGACTAGCGCGACCTACGAGCAGTACTTC. Amino acids: CASNGRTSATYEQYF.

This clonotype was picked up a small number of times. The rearrangement joins TRBV29-1 to TRBJ2-7; 10 nucleotides match TRBD1. CDR1 and CDR2 from the germline V gene are SQVTM and ANQGSEA. V was clipped by 7 bases and J by 5 bases; unmatched bases: 5. The CDR3 is 12 amino acids. CDR3 amino acids: CSAEGQGNEQYF. Here the CDR3 DNA reads TGCAGCGCTGAGGGACAGGGGAACGAGCAGTACTTC.

This clonotype was recorded a few times. The rearrangement links TRBV5-1 to TRBJ2-3; D may be TRBD2 (5 bases). This CDR3 has 16 amino acids. Germline CDR1 SGHRS, CDR2 YFSETQ. Trimming took off 0 bases at V and 0 bases at J, with 11 bases between the two ends. Written as DNA, the CDR3 is TGCGCCAGCAGCTTGGTCGGGGATGCTAGCACAGATACGCAGTATTTT. This gives the protein CASSLVGDASTDTQYF.

This clonotype has more than one count but fewer than ten. The chain carries TRBV29-1 and TRBJ2-1, with 9 bases fitting TRBD2. CDR1 and CDR2 (germline): SQVTM, ANQGSEA. The trim removed 2 bases at V and 7 bases at J, leaving 6 bases unmatched. The CDR3 consists of 14 residues. This CDR3 is CSVELLAGINEQFF. The DNA for the CDR3 is TGCAGCGTTGAATTGCTAGCGGGAATAAATGAGCAGTTCTTC.

Comment on this clonotype: This may arise from a read error, as a much more abundant clone is one base away. Because it lacks the conserved phenylalanine or tryptophan at the end, this CDR3 is likely a read error. The chain joins TRBV7-2 to TRBJ1-1; D might be TRBD1 (6 bases). Trimming cost V 2 bases and J 1 base, with 8 bases left between them. The CDR3 spans 14 residues. Germline CDR1 SGHTA, CDR2 FQGNSA. The CDR3 nucleotides are TGTGCCAGCAGCTTAATACAGGGGAACACTGAAGCTTTCTGT. It yields the protein CASSLIQGNTEAFC.

CDR3 bases: TGTGCCAGCAGTTGGGGACCCCCCTACGAGCAGTACTTC. It is translated as CASSWGPPYEQYF. The V gene is TRBV28, the J gene TRBJ2-7; D is tentatively TRBD1 or TRBD2 (5 bases each). Germline lookup yields CDR1 MDHEN and CDR2 SYDVKM. CDR3 size: 13 residues. Trimming took 4 bases from V and 2 from J, leaving 9 bases between them.

The chain combines TRBV12-3 or TRBV12-4 with TRBJ2-7, with TRBD2 matching over 7 bases. The CDR3 consists of 15 residues. J gave up 2 bases and V 3 bases, and 7 bases lay outside the gene matches. CDR3 sequence reads: CASSLEGEGPYEQYF. The CDR3 coding sequence is TGTGCCAGCAGTTTGGAAGGGGAGGGGCCCTACGAGCAGTACTTC.

The chain's CDR3 is CASSRDRVTYEQYF. Here the CDR3 DNA reads TGTGCCAGCAGCCGGGACAGGGTAACGTACGAGCAGTACTTC. The V and J genes are TRBV6-1 and TRBJ2-7, with 9 bases fitting TRBD1. The germline V gene encodes CDR1 MNHNS and CDR2 SASEGT. The CDR3 is made up of 14 amino acids. The V gene end was trimmed by 6 bases and the J gene end by 4 bases; junction bases not matched to a gene: 7.

This clonotype was detected only a few times. The V gene is TRBV6-5, the J gene TRBJ2-2; D ambiguous. CDR1 MNHEY and CDR2 SVGAGI come from the germline V gene. There are 13 residues in the CDR3. V lost 2 bases and J lost 10, with 11 bases in between. CDR3 bases: TGTGCCAGCAGTTACGAAGGCATCCAGGAGCTGTTTTTT. Translation gives CASSYEGIQELFF.

This chain joins TRBV7-9 and TRBJ2-1, with 8 bases matching TRBD1. J was trimmed by 4 bases and V by 1 base; bases with no gene match: 0. Germline loops: CDR1 SEHNR, CDR2 FQNEAQ (reference sequence). The CDR3 sequence is 14 residues long. CDR3: CASSLGTGYNEQFF. The CDR3 DNA is TGTGCCAGCAGCTTAGGGACAGGGTACAATGAGCAGTTCTTC.

This clonotype was seen a few times. The chain carries TRBV2 and TRBJ2-7; 9 bases match TRBD1. Losses at the gene ends were 10 bases for V and 2 bases for J; bases not matched to a gene: 9. Germline CDR1 reads SNHLY; CDR2 reads FYNNEI. CDR3 length: 14 amino acids. For the CDR3, the DNA is TGTGCCATCTCTAAAGGGACAGGGACCTACGAGCAGTACTTC. Encoded protein: CAISKGTGTYEQYF.

This sequence joins TRBV20-1 and TRBJ2-3, with a weak D call TRBD1 (5 bases). Germline CDR1 DFQATT, CDR2 SNEGSKA (reference sequence). CDR3 length equals 13 residues. V shed 3 bases and J shed 6 bases, with 13 bases lying between them. The CDR3 here is CSASGAAWDTQYF. DNA of the CDR3: TGCAGTGCTAGTGGGGCAGCGTGGGATACGCAGTATTTT.

The chain employs TRBV7-2 and TRBJ2-1; possibly TRBD2 for D (6 bases). V gave up 2 bases and J gave up 0 bases, with 11 bases separating them. The CDR3 loop spans 16 amino acids. From germline, CDR1 is SGHTA and CDR2 FQGNSA. CDR3 region: CASSLTGLSSYNEQFF. DNA of the CDR3: TGTGCCAGCAGCTTAACGGGACTGAGCTCCTACAATGAGCAGTTCTTC.

This clonotype was detected ten times or more. V and J are TRBV27 and TRBJ1-5; D call uncertain. V dropped 6 bases and J dropped 3 bases, with 12 bases sitting between them. CDR3 length equals 14 residues. Germline V gives CDR1 MNHEY, CDR2 SMNVEV (reference sequence). CDR3 coding DNA: TGTGCCAGCAGCCGGACGGCTACCAATCAGCCCCAGCATTTT. Its protein is CASSRTATNQPQHF.

This clonotype has more than one count but fewer than ten. This chain uses TRBV12-3 or TRBV12-4 with TRBJ2-7; TRBD2 matches 14 bases. The CDR3 sequence is 15 residues long. Trimming removed 4 bases from V and 7 bases from J; junction bases left unmatched: 6. The CDR3 protein is CASSYGLAGGQEQYF. The DNA of the CDR3 is TGTGCCAGCAGTTACGGACTAGCGGGAGGACAGGAGCAGTACTTC.

The chain has TRBV11-2 and TRBJ2-5; 11 positions match TRBD2. CDR1 is SGHAT and CDR2 is FQNNGV in the germline V gene. The CDR3 has 18 residues. The V gene end was trimmed by 5 bases and the J gene end by 5 bases; junction bases not matched to a gene: 16. The CDR3 DNA reads TGTGCCAGCAGCACCCGGCTAGCGGGAGGATTGAGTGTGGAGACCCAGTACTTC. Translation gives CASSTRLAGGLSVETQYF.

This clonotype came up many times. The chain is built from TRBV29-1 and TRBJ1-1; no firm D call. The CDR3 spans 11 residues. The germline V and J ends were trimmed by 3 bases and 5 bases, with 7 bases remaining between them. Germline loops: CDR1 SQVTM, CDR2 ANQGSEA. The CDR3 sequence: CSVDTRTEAFF. Here the CDR3 DNA reads TGCAGCGTTGATACCCGTACTGAAGCTTTCTTT.

This clonotype was detected many times. Germline is not matched at one junction end, which may reflect a read error. This rearrangement joins TRBV5-1 to TRBJ2-5; perhaps D is TRBD1 or TRBD2 (5 bases each). From germline, CDR1 is SGHRS and CDR2 YFSETQ. This CDR3 region has 14 residues. The CDR3 sequence is CASSLGRGQETQYF. Here the CDR3 DNA reads TGTGCCAGCAGTTTGGGACGGGGACAAGAGACCCAGTACTTC.

The CDR3 bases are TGTGCCAGCACCGCTAGCACAGATACGCAGTATTTT. It yields the protein CASTASTDTQYF. The chain carries TRBV12-3 or TRBV12-4 and TRBJ2-3; D is undetermined. The V gene lost 7 bases and the J gene lost 0 bases, with 5 bases spanning the gap. The CDR3 covers 12 residues.

This clonotype was observed many times. The chain employs TRBV29-1 and TRBJ1-2; no reliable D call. Per germline, CDR1 SQVTM and CDR2 ANQGSEA. CDR3 size: 14 residues. Trimming removed 0 bases at V and 5 bases at J, with 13 bases between. The CDR3 protein is CSVEDGQAHYGYTF. CDR3 bases: TGCAGCGTTGAAGATGGCCAGGCTCATTATGGCTACACCTTC.